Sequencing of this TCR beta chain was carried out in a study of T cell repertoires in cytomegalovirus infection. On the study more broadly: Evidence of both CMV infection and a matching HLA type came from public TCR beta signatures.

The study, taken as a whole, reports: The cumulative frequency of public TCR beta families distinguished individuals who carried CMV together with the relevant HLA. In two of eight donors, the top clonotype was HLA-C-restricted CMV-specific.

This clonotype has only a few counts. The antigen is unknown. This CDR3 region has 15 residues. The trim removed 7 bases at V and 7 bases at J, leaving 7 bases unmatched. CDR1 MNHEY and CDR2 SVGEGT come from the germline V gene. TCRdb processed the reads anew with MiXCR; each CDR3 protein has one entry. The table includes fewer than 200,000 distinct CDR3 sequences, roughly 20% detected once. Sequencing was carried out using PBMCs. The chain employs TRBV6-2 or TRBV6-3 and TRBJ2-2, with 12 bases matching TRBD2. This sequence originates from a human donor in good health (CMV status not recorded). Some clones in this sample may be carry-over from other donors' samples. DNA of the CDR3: TGTGCCAGCAATGGCCTAGCGGGAGGGATCGGGGAGCTGTTTTTT. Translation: CASNGLAGGIGELFF.